This TCR beta chain was retrieved from a study of response to subunit inactivated influenza vaccine. Study-wide points: Each seasonal flu vaccination may recruit only limited new T cells, authors suggested.

Comment on this clonotype: Antigen specificity is unknown.

TCRdb re-called the RT-PCR reads with MiXCR, one entry per CDR3 protein. Seen here are 800,000 or so distinct CDR3 sequences, over 20% observed once, and the top ten hold roughly a tenth. The CDR3 runs to 17 residues. CDR1 and CDR2 from the germline V gene are LGHDT and YNNKEL (reference sequence). Specimen: PBMCs from blood, collected around 5 days after vaccination. V and J are TRBV3-1 and TRBJ1-1; perhaps TRBD1 as D (6 bases). This clonotype was sampled from a man aged 45-60 years who received an inactivated influenza vaccine. CDR3 in amino acids: CTFSFNLGGPVGTEAFF. The DNA for the CDR3 is TGTACCTTCAGTTTCAATCTCGGGGGGCCGGTGGGCACTGAAGCTTTCTTT.